The clone carrying this T cell receptor beta chain was observed at least ten times. This specimen belongs to a study of T-cell reconstitution after alpha-beta-depleted transplantation in children. Unique molecular identifiers tagged the TCRbeta library. TCRdb processed the PCR reads anew with MiXCR; each CDR3 protein has one entry. The sample lists roughly 400,000 distinct CDR3 sequences; about a fifth were seen once. Sequences were derived from PBMCs from the stem cell graft donor, sampled from the stem cell graft. This sequence was found in a human donor who donated a stem cell graft to a child with acute myeloid leukemia.

CDR3 DNA: TGCGCCAGCAGCCAAGACCCAGCTGGCCTAAACACCGGGGAGCTGTTTTTT. As protein: CASSQDPAGLNTGELFF. The rearrangement joins TRBV4-3 to TRBJ2-2; D is unclear. CDR3 size: 17 residues. The germline V gene encodes CDR1 LGHNA and CDR2 YSLEER. Trimming removed 0 bases from V and 2 bases from J, with 13 bases in between.